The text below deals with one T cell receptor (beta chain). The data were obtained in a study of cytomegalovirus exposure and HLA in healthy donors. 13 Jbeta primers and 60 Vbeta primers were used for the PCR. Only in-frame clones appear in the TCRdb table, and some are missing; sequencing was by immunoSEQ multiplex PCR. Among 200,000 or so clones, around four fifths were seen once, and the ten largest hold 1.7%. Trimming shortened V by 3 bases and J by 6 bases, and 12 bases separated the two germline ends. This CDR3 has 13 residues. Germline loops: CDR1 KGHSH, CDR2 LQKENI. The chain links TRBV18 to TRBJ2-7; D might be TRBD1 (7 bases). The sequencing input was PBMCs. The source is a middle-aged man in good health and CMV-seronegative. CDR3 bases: TGTGCCAGCTCACCTACCCAGGGGGGCGAGCAGTACTTC. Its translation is CASSPTQGGEQYF. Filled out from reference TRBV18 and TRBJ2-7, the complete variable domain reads NAGVMQNPRHLVRRRGQEARLRCSPMKGHSHVYWYRQLPEEGLKFMVYLQKENIIDESGMPKERFSAEFPKEGPSILRIQQVVRGDSAAYFCASSPTQGGEQYFGPGTRLTVT.